Below, 9 T cell receptor beta chains from the same sample are listed, as sequenced in a study of control samples from healthy donors and cancer patients. TCRdb's table, derived via immunoSEQ multiplex PCR, lists solely in-frame clones and lacks some. The data hold around 110,000 clones, with 80% to 90% observed a single time. Sequences were obtained from PBMCs. These receptors all stem from a woman aged 45-65 years with colorectal cancer.

The chain is built from TRBV7-9 and TRBJ1-1; the D is unclear. This CDR3 is 13 amino acids long. Trimming stripped 6 bases from V and 4 bases from J, with 12 bases between. CDR1 SEHNR and CDR2 FQNEAQ come from the germline V gene (reference sequence). DNA for the CDR3: TGTGCCAGCAGGGAGGGAGGTGCCACTGAAGCTTTCTTT. Translated: CASREGGATEAFF.

This chain joins TRBV28 and TRBJ1-2; D perhaps matches TRBD1 (5 bases). The CDR3 has 16 amino acids. Per germline, CDR1 MDHEN and CDR2 SYDVKM. Trimming left V 4 bases short and J 8 bases short, with 23 bases between. As DNA, the CDR3 is TGTGCCAGCAGTTCGGGAGATGCGGGACGGGGTGGCGGCTACACCTTC. Its protein is CASSSGDAGRGGGYTF.

The chain links TRBV6-1 to TRBJ2-7, with 10 nucleotides matching TRBD2. The V and J ends lost 1 base and 3 bases, in that order; junction bases with no gene match: 0. From germline, CDR1 is MNHNS and CDR2 SASEGT. This CDR3 region has 14 residues. CDR3 in DNA: TGTGCCAGCAGTGAAGGGACTAGCGGCTACGAGCAGTACTTC. It encodes CASSEGTSGYEQYF.

This clone was detected only a few times. This CDR3 reads CASRAGFYNEQFF. The CDR3 region has the DNA TGTGCCAGCAGGGCAGGGTTCTACAATGAGCAGTTCTTC. The rearrangement uses TRBV27 and TRBJ2-1, with a weak D call TRBD1 (5 bases). The length of the CDR3 is 13 residues. CDR1 MNHEY and CDR2 SMNVEV come from the germline V gene (reference sequence). V was shortened by 6 bases and J by 3 bases, with 9 bases between the two germline ends.

The chain is built from TRBV19 and TRBJ2-7; 7 positions agree with TRBD2. Germline CDR1 reads LNHDA; CDR2 reads SQIVND (reference sequence). CDR3 length equals 14 residues. V dropped 6 bases and J dropped 2; count of bases not matched to a gene: 7. DNA of the CDR3: TGTGCCAGTAGATCCAGCGGGGAAGCCTACGAGCAGTACTTC. This sequence encodes CASRSSGEAYEQYF.

The chain is built from TRBV4-1 and TRBJ2-5, with D tentatively TRBD2 (5 bases). The V end lost 1 base, the J end lost 2 bases, and 8 bases lay between the germline ends. CDR1 is MGHRA and CDR2 is YSYEKL in the germline V gene. This CDR3 comprises 14 residues. The CDR3 spells CASSQVLVQETQYF. CDR3 nucleotide sequence: TGCGCCAGCAGCCAAGTACTAGTACAAGAGACCCAGTACTTC.

The chain has TRBV9 and TRBJ1-1, with TRBD1 as a possible D gene (5 bases). CDR1 is SGDLS and CDR2 is YYNGEE in the germline V gene. The CDR3 spans 13 residues. Trimming took off 4 bases at V and 2 bases at J, with 9 bases between the two ends. For the CDR3, the DNA is TGTGCCAGCAGCCACCAGGGAAACACTGAAGCTTTCTTT. Translated: CASSHQGNTEAFF.

The CDR3 nucleotides read TGTGCCACCCTCGGCGGGAACACCGGGGAGCTGTTTTTT. Translating it yields CATLGGNTGELFF. The chain has TRBV6-5 and TRBJ2-2; D is ambiguous. Per the germline V gene, CDR1 is MNHEY and CDR2 is SVGAGI. Deletions cut 10 bases from V and 1 base from J, with 10 bases between. There are 13 residues in the CDR3.

This clone has just one count. The V and J genes are TRBV10-3 and TRBJ2-7; 7 bases map to TRBD2. CDR1 and CDR2 from the germline V gene are ENHRY and SYGVKD. There are 13 residues in the CDR3. V dropped 4 bases and J dropped 2; count of bases not matched to a gene: 2. This chain's CDR3 is CAISGGRAYEQYF. The CDR3 bases are TGTGCCATCAGTGGGGGGAGGGCCTACGAGCAGTACTTC.